The 19 T cell receptor beta chains reported below all come from one sample, sequenced in a study of siplizumab effects on memory and regulatory T cells. Clones were read by immunoSEQ multiplex PCR, and TCRdb kept only the in-frame ones, dropping some. The repertoire holds about 110,000 clones, more than 85% seen once, with 0.25% to 0.35% in the top ten. Material: CD4+ T cells sorted from blood. Receptors originate from a human donor in good health.

The gene calls are TRBV7-2 and TRBJ1-5; D remains ambiguous. The CDR3 has 16 amino acids. Germline V gives CDR1 SGHTA, CDR2 FQGNSA. The ends were cut back, 1 base at V and 3 bases at J, with 13 bases in the middle. The CDR3 loop reads CASSLGRGSVNQPQHF. The CDR3 DNA sequence: TGTGCCAGCAGCTTAGGGCGGGGTTCGGTCAATCAGCCCCAGCATTTT.

The chain couples TRBV27 to TRBJ1-1, with D hard to call. The CDR3 spans 14 residues. The germline V gene encodes CDR1 MNHEY and CDR2 SMNVEV (reference sequence). Trimming stripped 5 bases from V and 5 bases from J, with 15 bases between. The CDR3 coding sequence is TGTGCCAGCAGTAAAGAGGACCAAGGGACTGAAGCTTTCTTT. Translated: CASSKEDQGTEAFF.

V and J are TRBV2 and TRBJ2-2; D is ambiguous. Germline loops: CDR1 SNHLY, CDR2 FYNNEI. Trimming took off 6 bases at V and 0 bases at J, with 8 bases between the two ends. The CDR3 loop spans 14 amino acids. In DNA, the CDR3 is TGTGCCAGCAGGGGATCCCCGAACACCGGGGAGCTGTTTTTT. As protein: CASRGSPNTGELFF.

The chain has TRBV6-5 and TRBJ2-2, with no clear D. This CDR3 spans 13 amino acids. Trimming took off 7 bases at V and 3 bases at J, with 9 bases between the two ends. Germline values: CDR1 MNHEY, CDR2 SVGAGI. This CDR3 is CASKFGYTGELFF. CDR3 nucleotide sequence: TGTGCCAGCAAGTTTGGGTACACCGGGGAGCTGTTTTTT.

This clone has only a few counts. This chain connects TRBV21-1 to TRBJ1-1; the D call TRBD1 from the table was never checked on the DNA. TRBV21-1 is tagged as a pseudogene. This CDR3 contains 13 residues. CDR3 DNA sequence: TGTGCCAGCAGCAACGCTCAGGGCACTGAAGCTTTCTTT. Its protein product is CASSNAQGTEAFF.

This chain uses TRBV11-3 with TRBJ2-3; 8 nucleotides align to TRBD2. The CDR3 covers 16 residues. V gave up 3 bases and J gave up 0 bases; unmatched junction bases: 5. Germline V gene data show CDR1 as SGHNT and CDR2 as YENEEA. CDR3 in amino acids: CASSLSPSGSTDTQYF. CDR3 DNA: TGTGCCAGCAGCTTGAGCCCTAGCGGGAGCACAGATACGCAGTATTTT.

The chain is built from TRBV5-1 and TRBJ2-7; D not resolved. Per the germline V gene, CDR1 is SGHRS and CDR2 is YFSETQ. This CDR3 is 16 amino acids long. V was cut by 1 base and J by 0 bases, with 14 bases left in between. The CDR3 protein is CASSLNGRGFSYEQYF. As DNA, the CDR3 is TGCGCCAGCAGCTTGAATGGACGTGGGTTCTCCTACGAGCAGTACTTC.

The gene calls are TRBV19 and TRBJ1-1; weak D call: TRBD1 (5 bases). V lost 4 bases and J 4 bases, leaving 10 bases between the germline ends. Germline loops: CDR1 LNHDA, CDR2 SQIVND (reference sequence). The CDR3 has 13 amino acids. The CDR3 bases are TGTGCCAGTAGTACAGGGTGGAGCACTGAAGCTTTCTTT. Encoded protein: CASSTGWSTEAFF.

This clone was picked up one time. This rearrangement joins TRBV20-1 to TRBJ1-5; no clear D gene. The CDR3 contains 10 residues. The germline V gene encodes CDR1 DFQATT and CDR2 SNEGSKA (reference sequence). V dropped 6 bases and J dropped 10 bases, with 10 bases sitting between them. This CDR3 is CSALPPPQHF. CDR3 coding DNA: TGCAGTGCCCTTCCCCCACCCCAGCATTTT.

The chain is built from TRBV4-2 and TRBJ1-1; 7 bases match TRBD1. In germline, CDR1 is LGHNA, CDR2 YNFKEQ. The CDR3 is 14 residues long. The junction had 6 bases not matched to a gene; V was cut back by 2 bases and J by 6 bases. The CDR3 reads CASSQPDREAEAFF. The CDR3 coding sequence is TGTGCCAGCAGCCAACCCGACAGGGAGGCTGAAGCTTTCTTT.

This clone is a singleton in its sample. This chain connects TRBV30 to TRBJ2-5; D gene ambiguous. Per the germline V gene, CDR1 is GTSNPN and CDR2 is SVGIG (reference sequence). The ends were cut back, 3 bases at V and 1 base at J, with 15 bases in the middle. The CDR3 is made up of 15 amino acids. Here the CDR3 DNA reads TGTGCCTGGAGCCACACCCTACAGCTCCAAGAGACCCAGTACTTC. It yields the protein CAWSHTLQLQETQYF.

The rearrangement uses TRBV11-3 and TRBJ1-1; D not resolved. CDR3 size: 13 residues. Trimming stripped 2 bases from V and 4 bases from J, with 8 bases between. Per germline, CDR1 SGHNT and CDR2 YENEEA. The CDR3 reads CASSLKLGTEAFF. The CDR3 DNA sequence: TGTGCCAGCAGCTTAAAACTCGGCACTGAAGCTTTCTTT.

The chain has TRBV19 and TRBJ2-5; TRBD2 agrees at 7 bases. The germline V gene encodes CDR1 LNHDA and CDR2 SQIVND (reference sequence). The CDR3 length is 15 residues. V trimming: 6 bases; J trimming: 5 bases; junction bases outside the gene matches: 12. In nucleotides, the CDR3 is TGTGCCAGTAGCCCGGGGGGAGCCCCGGGGGAGACCCAGTACTTC. Amino acid sequence: CASSPGGAPGETQYF.

The J gene is TRBJ1-3, the V gene TRBV7-6; TRBD1 is a possible D gene (6 bases). The CDR3 consists of 13 residues. Per germline, CDR1 SGHVS and CDR2 FNYEAQ. The V end was cut by 5 bases, the J end by 7 bases, with 12 bases between. The CDR3 spells CASSPGGGNTIYF. The CDR3 DNA reads as TGTGCCAGCAGCCCCGGAGGGGGGAACACCATATATTTT.

The J gene is TRBJ1-3, the V gene TRBV7-8, with unresolved D. Looked up from germline, CDR1 is SGHVS and CDR2 is FQNEAQ. The CDR3 has 11 amino acids. Trimming left V 3 bases short and J 7 bases short, with 4 bases between. The CDR3 DNA is TGTGCCAGCAGCTTCCAGAACACCATATATTTT. Translating it yields CASSFQNTIYF.

The sample holds a few counts of this clone. The gene calls are TRBV30 and TRBJ1-1; D is undetermined. Germline CDR1 is GTSNPN and CDR2 is SVGIG (reference sequence). V lost 6 bases to trimming and J lost 6 bases, with 17 bases between them. This CDR3 has 13 residues. CDR3 DNA: TGTGCCTGCCACGACCGGAGTTCGGCTGAAGCTTTCTTT. As protein: CACHDRSSAEAFF.

CDR3 sequence reads: CASSLRAGRNSPLHF. CDR3 in DNA: TGTGCCAGCAGCTTAAGGGCCGGGCGTAATTCACCCCTCCACTTT. V usage is TRBV7-9 and J usage is TRBJ1-6; the D is unclear. The length of the CDR3 is 15 residues. In germline, CDR1 is SEHNR, CDR2 FQNEAQ (reference sequence). The germline V and J ends were trimmed by 2 bases and 6 bases, with 11 bases remaining between them.

In this sample, this clone turned up once. The gene calls are TRBV11-2 and TRBJ1-4; no firm D call. V was clipped by 5 bases and J by 3 bases, with 13 bases between them. Germline CDR1 and CDR2: SGHAT and FQNNGV. This CDR3 is 15 amino acids long. CDR3 DNA sequence: TGTGCCAGCAGCACACTCGGTTGGGCTAATGAAAAACTGTTTTTT. Its translation: CASSTLGWANEKLFF.

The chain has TRBV6-1 and TRBJ1-1; D is perhaps TRBD1 (6 bases). The V gene lost 1 base and the J gene lost 6 bases, with 12 bases spanning the gap. CDR1 is MNHNS, CDR2 SASEGT, per germline. CDR3 length: 14 residues. Here the CDR3 reads CASSEVGGHAEAFF. The DNA of the CDR3 is TGTGCCAGCAGTGAAGTAGGGGGGCACGCTGAAGCTTTCTTT.